The rows below give T cell receptor beta chains drawn from one sample of a study of radiation and T cells in renal cell carcinoma. Clones were read by immunoSEQ multiplex PCR, and TCRdb kept only the in-frame ones, dropping some. The table has 140,000 or so clones, around nine tenths seen once. The sequenced sample was blood, obtained from a patient whose treatment included radiotherapy and nephrectomy. The receptors stem from a woman aged 45 to 65 with renal cell carcinoma. The CDR3 runs from the conserved cysteine through the conserved F or W. Each record gives: J gene, V gene, D gene, clone size, CDR3 DNA, CDR3 protein. D genes are given only for firm matches. Rows may omit the clone size; those that give it use once, few, many or a size class.

TRBJ1-5	TRBV5-4	NA	NA	TGTGCCAGCAGCTCGGGAGGAGGTGGCAATCAGCCCCAGCATTTT	CASSSGGGGNQPQHF
TRBJ2-3	TRBV9	NA	NA	TGTGCCAGCAGCGTAGGCGGGACAATAGATACGCAGTATTTT	CASSVGGTIDTQYF
TRBJ1-2	TRBV4-3	NA	NA	TGCGCCAGCAGCCAAGATTTTGGGCCAGCTAACTATGGCTACACCTTC	CASSQDFGPANYGYTF
TRBJ2-2	TRBV7-2	NA	NA	TGTGCCAGCAGCCTCTACGAGTTCCCCACCGGGGAGCTGTTTTTT	CASSLYEFPTGELFF
TRBJ2-1	TRBV5-1	NA	NA	TGCGCCAGCAGCATTACAATTCAGGGTGAGCAGTTCTTC	CASSITIQGEQFF
TRBJ2-7	TRBV7-2	TRBD1	NA	TGTGCCAGCAGCCCCGACAGGGGGCGATACGAGCAGTACTTC	CASSPDRGRYEQYF
TRBJ2-1	TRBV15	TRBD2	NA	TGTGCCACCAGCAGAGTGGGGAAGGCTAGCGGGAGACCCAAGTACAATGAGCAGTTCTTC	CATSRVGKASGRPKYNEQFF
TRBJ1-1	TRBV6-1	NA	NA	TGTGCCAGCATCGGTTATTTGAACACTGAAGCTTTCTTT	CASIGYLNTEAFF
TRBJ1-4	TRBV30	NA	few	TGTGCCTGGAGTGTGCAGGGTAGCGAAAAACTGTTTTTT	CAWSVQGSEKLFF
TRBJ1-2	TRBV9	NA	NA	TGTGCCAGCAGCTCTCAGGGGTACTATGGCTACACCTTC	CASSSQGYYGYTF
TRBJ2-3	TRBV10-3	TRBD1	NA	TGTGCCATCAGTGAGGCGGGACAGGGGGATACGCAGTATTTT	CAISEAGQGDTQYF
TRBJ2-3	TRBV10-3	TRBD2	NA	TGTGCCTCCTCACTAGCGGGAGGCCCACTTAATACGCAGTATTTT	CASSLAGGPLNTQYF
TRBJ2-5	TRBV6-1	NA	NA	TGTGCCAGCAGTGGGCTCGCGAACCAAGAGACCCAGTACTTC	CASSGLANQETQYF
TRBJ1-1	TRBV6-5	NA	NA	TGTGCCAGCAGGCAGGGAACTGAAGCTTTCTTT	CASRQGTEAFF
TRBJ1-2	TRBV2	NA	NA	TGTGCCAGCAGAGGGGACTTATATCCCCCGGGCTACACCTTC	CASRGDLYPPGYTF
TRBJ2-7	TRBV25-1	TRBD1	NA	TGTGCCAGCAGTCAAACAGGGGTAGAGCAGTACTTC	CASSQTGVEQYF
TRBJ1-1	TRBV19	NA	NA	TGTGCCAGTAGTGGTATCAGGGGCACTGAAGCTTTCTTT	CASSGIRGTEAFF
TRBJ2-1	TRBV19	TRBD1	NA	TGTGCCAGTAGTAGGCGTACAGGGGACCTCTACAATGAGCAGTTCTTC	CASSRRTGDLYNEQFF
TRBJ2-1	TRBV4-3	TRBD1	NA	TGCGCCAGCAGCCAGCAGGGGGCTGGTGAGCAGTTCTTC	CASSQQGAGEQFF
TRBJ2-5	TRBV28	TRBD2	NA	TGTGCCAGCAGGGAGGGGACTAGCGGGAGGGAAAAGACCCAGTACTTC	CASREGTSGREKTQYF
TRBJ1-5	TRBV19	NA	NA	TGTGCCAGTAGTATTCCCCGGGACGGGGCGCAAGGGGAGGGCCAGCCCCAGCATTTT	CASSIPRDGAQGEGQPQHF
TRBJ1-4	TRBV11-2	NA	NA	TGTGCCAGCAGCTTAGACGTCTCGAATGAAAAACTGTTTTTT	CASSLDVSNEKLFF
TRBJ2-5	TRBV5-1	NA	NA	TGCGCCAGCAGCAGGCCAGGCCAAGAGACCCAGTACTTC	CASSRPGQETQYF
TRBJ2-1	TRBV5-1	NA	NA	TGCGCCAGCAGCCCGTTTGGGGCATCGGAAAAGGTTGCCCAGTTCTTC	CASSPFGASEKVAQFF
TRBJ1-1	TRBV5-6	NA	NA	TGTGCCAGCAGCTTGGCTGGGGAAGCTTTCTTT	CASSLAGEAFF
TRBJ1-5	TRBV19	NA	NA	TGTGCCAGTACCCGCATCCGGCAGGGTGATCAGCCCCAGCATTTT	CASTRIRQGDQPQHF
TRBJ2-7	TRBV11-2	NA	NA	TGTGCCAGCAGGGAGGGATCGATCTCCTACGAGCAGTACTTC	CASREGSISYEQYF
TRBJ2-1	TRBV27	NA	NA	TGTGCCAGCAGTTTATCTGCGCAGTTCTTC	CASSLSAQFF
TRBJ2-2	TRBV11-2	NA	NA	TGTGCCAGCAGCTGGGGACCTTCGAACACCGGGGAGCTGTTTTTT	CASSWGPSNTGELFF
TRBJ2-3	TRBV19	NA	NA	TGTGCCAGTAGTATACAAAGCACAGATACGCAGTATTTT	CASSIQSTDTQYF
TRBJ2-7	TRBV19	TRBD1	NA	TGTGCCAGTAGTTCCGGGACAGGGATCTACGAGCAGTACTTC	CASSSGTGIYEQYF
TRBJ1-5	TRBV7-8	NA	NA	TGTGCCAGCAGCCCACGGACGGAGAACAATCAGCCCCAGCATTTT	CASSPRTENNQPQHF
TRBJ2-1	TRBV7-2	TRBD2	NA	TGTGCCACCACCTCTAGCGGACCCTACAATGAGCAGTTCTTC	CATTSSGPYNEQFF
TRBJ2-1	TRBV5-1	TRBD1	NA	TGCGCCAGCCAGACAGGGGGTTTGCTGGATGAGCAGTTCTTC	CASQTGGLLDEQFF
TRBJ2-6	TRBV9	NA	NA	TGTGCCAGTGAAAGCTCTGGGGCCAACGTCCTGACTTTC	CASESSGANVLTF
TRBJ2-7	TRBV28	NA	NA	TGTGCCAGCAGTCCCGGTTTATTTGGTGCATCCTACGAGCAGTACTTC	CASSPGLFGASYEQYF
TRBJ1-1	TRBV6-1	TRBD1	NA	TGTGCCAGCAGTAGTTTCAACAGGGGGAACACTGAAGCTTTCTTT	CASSSFNRGNTEAFF
TRBJ1-1	TRBV6-5	NA	few	TGTGCCAGCAGGCCTACCTCTGGGGGCACTGAAGCTTTCTTT	CASRPTSGGTEAFF
TRBJ2-1	TRBV7-8	TRBD2	NA	TGTGCCAGCAGCTTAGTGGAGCGGGGGGGCTACAATGAGCAGTTCTTC	CASSLVERGGYNEQFF
TRBJ2-1	TRBV27	TRBD1	NA	TGTGCCAGCACGAAGAGGGGGCTCGACGAGGATGAGCAGTTCTTC	CASTKRGLDEDEQFF
TRBJ2-2	TRBV2	TRBD1	NA	TGTGCCAGCCGTGGGACAGCCAACACCGGGGAGCTGTTTTTT	CASRGTANTGELFF
TRBJ1-5	TRBV6-1	TRBD1	once	TGTGCCAGCAGTGCCGGGACAGGGAATCAGCCCCAGCATTTT	CASSAGTGNQPQHF
TRBJ2-1	TRBV19	NA	NA	TGTGCCAGTAGTCCTGGGGCGATGGGCTCCTACAATGAGCAGTTCTTC	CASSPGAMGSYNEQFF
TRBJ2-7	TRBV10-1	NA	NA	TGCGCCAGCAGTGGAGGGGCAGTTAGCAACTACGAGCAGTACTTC	CASSGGAVSNYEQYF
TRBJ2-5	TRBV4-2	NA	NA	TGTGCCAGCAGCCAAGTCGGGACGGAAGTACGTGAGACCCAGTACTTC	CASSQVGTEVRETQYF
TRBJ1-1	TRBV5-5	NA	once	TGTGCCAGCAGCTTGTGGGGGGAGGACACTGAAGCTTTCTTT	CASSLWGEDTEAFF
TRBJ2-3	TRBV5-1	TRBD1	once	TGCGCCAGCAGAACCGGGACAGGTAATGCAGATACGCAGTATTTT	CASRTGTGNADTQYF
TRBJ1-4	TRBV19	NA	NA	TGTGCCAGTAGCCCGAGGGGGTACGGAGCGGAAAAACTGTTTTTT	CASSPRGYGAEKLFF
TRBJ1-3	TRBV7-2	NA	NA	TGTGCCAGCAGCTTACGCCCGACAGAACGGACGTCTGGAAACACCATATATTTT	CASSLRPTERTSGNTIYF
TRBJ2-3	TRBV18	TRBD1	NA	TGTGCCAGCTCACCTCCGCGCGGGACAGGGCAAGATACGCAGTATTTT	CASSPPRGTGQDTQYF
TRBJ1-5	TRBV6-1	NA	NA	TGTGCCAGCAGTGAGAATGACGATCAGCCCCAGCATTTT	CASSENDDQPQHF